The 10 T cell receptor beta chains below come from one sample, sequenced in a study of response to subunit inactivated influenza vaccine. TCRdb reprocessed the RT-PCR reads with MiXCR, giving one entry per CDR3 protein. The data show 180,000 or so distinct CDR3 sequences, more than 10% seen once. These data were also filed under a second study, of T cells expressing NK-cell markers. This second study notes: UMIs were included in TCR beta cDNA generated by 5'RACE template switching.

Here the sequenced sample was CD8+ T cells sorted from PBMCs, taken 11 to 12 days after vaccination. The receptors were sampled from a man aged 45-65 years who received an inactivated influenza vaccine.

The rearrangement joins TRBV12-3 or TRBV12-4 to TRBJ2-7, with D possibly matching TRBD1 (5 bases). Trimming left V 6 bases short and J 5 bases short, with 17 bases between. This CDR3 comprises 14 residues. The CDR3 reads CASSPSGFVNEQYF. For the CDR3, the DNA is TGTGCCAGCAGCCCCTCAGGGTTTGTCAACGAGCAGTACTTC.

The chain combines TRBV28 with TRBJ1-1; D unclear. From germline, CDR1 is MDHEN and CDR2 SYDVKM. The CDR3 runs to 13 residues. The germline V and J ends were trimmed by 6 bases and 0 bases, with 8 bases remaining between them. CDR3 in amino acids: CASRFYMNTEAFF. In nucleotides, the CDR3 is TGTGCCAGCAGGTTTTACATGAACACTGAAGCTTTCTTT.

The rearrangement joins TRBV28 to TRBJ1-5; D perhaps matches TRBD1 (5 bases). Trimming took 4 bases from V and 7 from J, leaving 20 bases between them. Germline assignment: CDR1 MDHEN and CDR2 SYDVKM. This CDR3 region has 16 residues. Written as DNA, the CDR3 is TGTGCCAGCAGTTCCCCGCTAACCAGGGTTAGGCAGCCCCAGCATTTT. It encodes CASSSPLTRVRQPQHF. The full variable domain, in which reference TRBV28 and TRBJ1-5 provide the parts outside the CDR3, is DVKVTQSSRYLVKRTGEKVFLECVQDMDHENMFWYRQDPGLGLRLIYFSYDVKMKEKGDIPEGYSVSREKKERFSLILESASTNQTSMYLCASSSPLTRVRQPQHFGDGTRLSIL.

A few counts support this clonotype. CDR3 in DNA: TGTGCCAGCAGTCCCTACACAGGGTCCCGAGATGGCTACACCTTC. This sequence encodes CASSPYTGSRDGYTF. This chain joins TRBV27 and TRBJ1-2, with D maybe TRBD1 (6 bases). The CDR3 loop spans 15 amino acids. Trimming took off 5 bases at V and 6 bases at J, with 19 bases between the two ends. Germline V lookup: CDR1 MNHEY, CDR2 SMNVEV (reference sequence).

The chain employs TRBV7-9 and TRBJ2-7; TRBD2 matches 14 bases. The germline V gene encodes CDR1 SEHNR and CDR2 FQNEAQ (reference sequence). J gave up 5 bases and V 4 bases, and 7 bases lay outside the gene matches. The length of the CDR3 is 16 residues. DNA for the CDR3: TGTGCCAGCAGCTCGGAGGGACTAGCGGGAGTCCACGAGCAGTACTTC. Its translation: CASSSEGLAGVHEQYF.

The sample holds many counts of this clonotype. This chain uses TRBV29-1 with TRBJ2-1; 7 bases map to TRBD1. V gave up 6 bases and J gave up 5 bases; unmatched junction bases: 7. This CDR3 is built from 13 residues. Germline values: CDR1 SQVTM, CDR2 ANQGSEA. The CDR3 coding sequence is TGCAGCGTAGTGAGGGGGCTCCACAATGAGCAGTTCTTC. Its translation is CSVVRGLHNEQFF.

This clonotype came up many times. The CDR3 sequence is CGFVQPLTDTQYF. CDR3 nucleotides: TGCGGGTTTGTGCAGCCTCTCACAGATACGCAGTATTTT. The genes are TRBV29-1 and TRBJ2-3; D unresolved. This CDR3 has 13 amino acids. Germline CDR1 SQVTM, CDR2 ANQGSEA.

This clonotype appeared many times. The V gene is TRBV28, the J gene TRBJ2-7; TRBD1 aligns across 7 bases. V trimming: 8 bases; J trimming: 6 bases; junction bases outside the gene matches: 7. CDR3 length equals 12 residues. Germline V CDR1 and CDR2: MDHEN, SYDVKM. CDR3 in amino acids: CASSPQGLEQYF. CDR3 nucleotide sequence: TGTGCCAGCTCCCCACAGGGGCTCGAGCAGTACTTC.

The rearrangement joins TRBV11-1 to TRBJ2-6, with 7 bases identical to TRBD1. Germline V CDR1 and CDR2: SGHAT, FQDESV (reference sequence). The CDR3 spans 18 residues. Trimming at V came to 5 bases and at J to 2 bases, leaving 12 bases not matched to a gene. The CDR3 loop is CASSPLGGSLTGANVLTF. CDR3 in DNA: TGTGCCAGCAGCCCATTAGGGGGCTCCCTTACTGGGGCCAACGTCCTGACTTTC.

A few counts support this clonotype. This chain joins TRBV7-9 and TRBJ1-3; the D is unclear. V was shortened by 7 bases and J by 2 bases, with 6 bases between the two germline ends. Germline V CDR1 and CDR2: SEHNR, FQNEAQ (reference sequence). The CDR3 has 12 residues. The CDR3 sequence: CASTLTGNTIYF. DNA for the CDR3: TGTGCCAGCACCCTTACTGGAAACACCATATATTTT.